The entry below describes one T cell receptor (beta chain). These data are taken from a study of T cell changes during pregnancy in multiple sclerosis. Only in-frame clones appear in the TCRdb table, and some are missing; sequencing was by immunoSEQ multiplex PCR. The sample includes under 70,000 clones, about 94% of them seen just once. The V end was cut by 11 bases, the J end by 4 bases, with 18 bases between. Germline assignment: CDR1 MNHEY and CDR2 SMNVEV (reference sequence). This CDR3 contains 13 residues. This chain connects TRBV27 to TRBJ2-7, with unresolved D. The clonotype was recovered from a female donor with multiple sclerosis, enrolled in a pregnancy study. Here the sequenced sample was CD8+ T cells from peripheral blood mononuclear cells, taken after pregnancy. The chain's CDR3 is CAGCCGHHYEQYF. The CDR3 nucleotides are TGTGCCGGCTGTTGTGGGCACCATTACGAGCAGTACTTC.